The entry below gives a single T cell receptor beta chain sequence along with its context. One junction end does not reproduce the germline sequence, and a read error may be involved. RNA was extracted from bulk tissue without any cell sorting. The library came from three nested PCR rounds adapted from ARM-PCR protocols. TCRdb re-analysed the multiplex PCR reads in MiXCR, keeping a single row per CDR3 protein. The table shows approximately 120,000 distinct CDR3 sequences, with 75% occurring only once. This record comes from a study of tumor and adjacent non-tumor tissue in lung cancer. As for the study in general: Some 4.1 million productive TCRbeta reads were obtained per sample on average.

The CDR3 sequence is 16 residues long. This chain joins TRBV12-3 or TRBV12-4 and TRBJ1-5; D is perhaps TRBD1 (5 bases). The clonotype was recovered from a woman aged 60-70 years with non-small cell lung cancer. Input material: lung tumor tissue. This CDR3 reads CANNLSGSGGNQPQHF. The CDR3, as DNA: TGTGCCAACAATCTGTCGGGGAGCGGGGGTAATCAGCCCCAACATTTT.